Only a few counts were recorded for the clone carrying this T cell receptor (beta chain). Its antigen is unknown. TCRdb reprocessed the reads via MiXCR and lists one record per CDR3 protein. The table lists 40,000 to 50,000 distinct CDR3 sequences, approximately 12% of them singletons, with around 8% in the top ten. This record comes from a study of type 1 regulatory T cells. Study as a whole: T-allo10 is a Tr1-enriched, alloantigen-specific CD4 T cell product made in vitro.

Study-level findings and limits: Compared with non-type 1 regulatory T cells, type 1 regulatory T cells showed a more restricted TCR repertoire.

The sequence came from a human donor in good health. Sequenced sample: cultured non-Tr1 T cells, either the whole culture or a sorted T cell fraction (not recorded which).

The CDR3 protein is CASSPRAGGIDTQYF. The CDR3 DNA sequence: TGTGCCAGCAGCCCCAGAGCGGGAGGTATAGATACGCAGTATTTT. The chain carries TRBV7-9 and TRBJ2-3, with 9 positions matching TRBD2. Unmatched junction bases numbered 8, after V lost 5 bases and J lost 5 bases. CDR1 and CDR2 (germline): SEHNR, FQNEAQ (reference sequence). The CDR3 runs 15 residues.